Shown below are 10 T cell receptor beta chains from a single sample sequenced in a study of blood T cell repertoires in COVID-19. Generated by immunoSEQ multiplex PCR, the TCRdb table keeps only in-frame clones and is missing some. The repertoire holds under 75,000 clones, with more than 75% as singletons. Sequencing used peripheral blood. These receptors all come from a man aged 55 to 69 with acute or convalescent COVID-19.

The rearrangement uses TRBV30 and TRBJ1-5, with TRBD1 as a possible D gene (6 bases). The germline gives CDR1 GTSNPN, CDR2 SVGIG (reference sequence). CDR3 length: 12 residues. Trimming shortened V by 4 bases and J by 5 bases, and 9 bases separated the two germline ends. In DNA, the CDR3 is TGTGCCTGGAAAGAGGGGGATCAGCCCCAGCATTTT. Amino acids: CAWKEGDQPQHF.

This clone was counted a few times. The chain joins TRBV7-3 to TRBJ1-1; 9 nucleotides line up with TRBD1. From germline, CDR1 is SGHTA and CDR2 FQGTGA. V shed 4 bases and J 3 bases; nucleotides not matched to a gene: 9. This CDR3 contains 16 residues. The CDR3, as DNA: TGTGCCAGCAGCTCTGGACAGGGGATGCTGGACACTGAAGCTTTCTTT. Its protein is CASSSGQGMLDTEAFF.

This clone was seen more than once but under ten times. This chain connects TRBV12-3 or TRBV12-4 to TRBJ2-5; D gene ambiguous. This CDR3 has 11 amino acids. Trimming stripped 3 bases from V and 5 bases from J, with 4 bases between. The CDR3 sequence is CASSLEETQYF. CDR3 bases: TGTGCCAGCAGTTTGGAGGAGACCCAGTACTTC.

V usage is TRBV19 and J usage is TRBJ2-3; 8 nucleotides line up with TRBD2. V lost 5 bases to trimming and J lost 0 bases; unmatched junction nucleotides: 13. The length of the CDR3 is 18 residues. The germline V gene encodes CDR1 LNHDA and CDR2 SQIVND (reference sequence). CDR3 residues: CASSRTSGGLPSTDTQYF. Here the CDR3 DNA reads TGTGCCAGTAGTCGCACGAGCGGGGGCCTTCCGAGCACAGATACGCAGTATTTT.

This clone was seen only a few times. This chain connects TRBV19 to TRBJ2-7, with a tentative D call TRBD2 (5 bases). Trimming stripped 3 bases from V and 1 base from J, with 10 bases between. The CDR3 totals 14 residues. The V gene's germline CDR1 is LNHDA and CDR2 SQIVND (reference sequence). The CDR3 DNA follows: TGTGCCAGTAGTATGAGGGCGGAATCCTACGAGCAGTACTTC. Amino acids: CASSMRAESYEQYF. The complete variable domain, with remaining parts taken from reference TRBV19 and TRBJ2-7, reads DGGITQSPKYLFRKEGQNVTLSCEQNLNHDAMYWYRQDPGQGLRLIYYSQIVNDFQKGDIAEGYSVSREKKESFPLTVTSAQKNPTAFYLCASSMRAESYEQYFGPGTRLTVT.

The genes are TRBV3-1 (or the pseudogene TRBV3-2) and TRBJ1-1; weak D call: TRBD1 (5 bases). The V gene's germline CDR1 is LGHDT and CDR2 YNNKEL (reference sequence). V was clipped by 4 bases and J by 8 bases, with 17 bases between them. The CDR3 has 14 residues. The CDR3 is CASSRGRGGLEAFF. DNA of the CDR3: TGTGCCAGCAGCCGGGGAAGGGGAGGACTGGAAGCTTTCTTT.

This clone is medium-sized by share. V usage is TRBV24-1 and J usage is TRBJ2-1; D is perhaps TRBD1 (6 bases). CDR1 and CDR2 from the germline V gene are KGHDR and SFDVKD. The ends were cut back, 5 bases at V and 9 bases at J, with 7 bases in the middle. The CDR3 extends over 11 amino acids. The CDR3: CATSGGPEQFF. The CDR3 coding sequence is TGTGCCACCAGTGGGGGGCCTGAGCAGTTCTTC.

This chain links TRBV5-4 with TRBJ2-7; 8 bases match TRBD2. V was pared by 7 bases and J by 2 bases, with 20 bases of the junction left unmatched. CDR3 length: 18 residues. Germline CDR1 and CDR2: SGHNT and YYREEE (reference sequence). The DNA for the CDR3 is TGTGCCAGCGCCCTGTCGTCCGTCGGGACTAGAACGACCTACGAGCAGTACTTC. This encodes CASALSSVGTRTTYEQYF.

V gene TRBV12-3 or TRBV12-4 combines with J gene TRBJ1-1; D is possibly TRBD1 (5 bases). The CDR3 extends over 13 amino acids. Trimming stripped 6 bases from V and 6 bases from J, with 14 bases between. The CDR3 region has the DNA TGTGCCAGCAGCTTCACAGGAGCTCCTGAAGCTTTCTTT. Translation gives CASSFTGAPEAFF.

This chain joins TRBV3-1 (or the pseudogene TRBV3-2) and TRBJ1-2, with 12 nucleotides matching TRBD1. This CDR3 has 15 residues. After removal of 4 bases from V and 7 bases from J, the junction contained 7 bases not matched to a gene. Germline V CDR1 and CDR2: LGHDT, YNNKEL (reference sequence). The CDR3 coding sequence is TGTGCCAGCAGCCCCCGGGACAGGGGGCGGTCTGGCTACACCTTC. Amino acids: CASSPRDRGRSGYTF.